This entry features one T cell receptor beta chain sequence. Its antigen is unidentified. The CDR3 loop spans 14 amino acids. Losses at the gene ends were 6 bases for V and 2 bases for J; bases not matched to a gene: 2. Germline V CDR1 and CDR2: MNHEY, SVGAGI. The record originates from a study of cytomegalovirus exposure and HLA in healthy donors. The PCR had 60 Vbeta and 13 Jbeta primers. Per the authors' pipeline: Later work found roughly 80 million unique TCR beta chains, with 9.5 million to 11 million shared. TCRdb's table, derived via immunoSEQ multiplex PCR, lists solely in-frame clones and lacks some. Clone size and the V and J calls come from that table; the DNA yielded D and trimming. The table includes over 150,000 clones, roughly three quarters detected once. General observations from the study: Among the sequence variants, a highly shared cluster was likely an artifact of sequencing. Among TCR beta chains of equal frequency, HLA-associated ones were more clonally expanded in a later analysis. Later analysis suggested most CMV-associated TCR beta chains were HLA-restricted.

Sequences were obtained from PBMCs. V is TRBV6-5 and J is TRBJ2-7, with 12 bases that match TRBD2. The receptor's source is a woman between 18 and 29 years old in good health and CMV-seronegative. The DNA of the CDR3 is TGTGCCAGCAGGGCTAGCGGGGGGGCCTACGAGCAGTACTTC. It codes for CASRASGGAYEQYF.